This TCR beta chain was profiled in a study of T cell responses to AZD1222 COVID-19 vaccine. This clone was seen just once. V was shortened by 2 bases and J by 2 bases, with 9 bases between the two germline ends. The CDR3 runs 15 residues. Germline V gene sequence: CDR1 KGHDR, CDR2 SFDVKD. Method: immunoSEQ multiplex PCR; TCRdb's copy keeps in-frame clones and lacks some. The sample holds just under 90,000 clones; 88% are singletons and the top ten take about 6%. V is TRBV24-1 and J is TRBJ1-5; possible D gene TRBD1, 5 bases. This receptor was identified in an adult in good health. The sequences come from peripheral blood, collected on day 0 of AZD1222 vaccination. Written as DNA, the CDR3 is TGTGCCACCAGTGATTCGGGGGGAGGCAATCAGCCCCAGCATTTT. Amino acid sequence: CATSDSGGGNQPQHF.